Shown below are 17 T cell receptor beta chains from a single sample sequenced in a study of patients and donors after allogeneic stem cell transplantation. TCRdb analysed the RT-PCR reads with MiXCR anew, one entry per CDR3 protein. This table has hundreds of thousands of distinct CDR3 sequences, 16% appearing once. Sequencing used blood, either unsorted or a sorted T cell fraction (not recorded which). The source is a human donor who was either an allogeneic HSCT recipient or a stem cell or donor lymphocyte infusion donor (not recorded which). It is not recorded whose cells these are; they may come from a transplant donor.

This clonotype was counted only a few times. The chain uses TRBV20-1 and TRBJ2-1; D tentatively reads TRBD1 or TRBD2 (5 bases each). CDR1 is DFQATT and CDR2 is SNEGSKA in the germline V gene (reference sequence). Trimming took 1 base from V and 4 from J, leaving 14 bases between them. The CDR3 contains 15 residues. DNA of the CDR3: TGCAGTGCTAGAGTCGGGACCAAATTTTACAATGAGCAGTTCTTC. Translating it yields CSARVGTKFYNEQFF.

This clonotype was seen only once. V is TRBV19 and J is TRBJ1-1; 8 positions match TRBD1. This CDR3 contains 13 residues. The germline V gene has CDR1 LNHDA and CDR2 SQIVND (reference sequence). V was clipped by 10 bases and J by 5 bases; unmatched bases: 9. CDR3 sequence reads: CATSRGRGTEAFF. The CDR3 DNA is TGTGCCACAAGCAGGGGGCGCGGGACTGAAGCTTTCTTT.

The rearrangement links TRBV20-1 to TRBJ1-1; D gene uncertain. Trimming left V 5 bases short and J 1 base short, with 8 bases between. Per germline, CDR1 DFQATT and CDR2 SNEGSKA (reference sequence). The CDR3 contains 12 residues. DNA of the CDR3: TGCAGTGCTCACACAGAGAACACTGAAGCTTTCTTT. This codes for CSAHTENTEAFF.

The rearrangement joins TRBV7-2 to TRBJ2-1; 11 bases line up with TRBD2. Trimming removed 1 base from V and 13 bases from J; junction bases left unmatched: 9. CDR3 length: 15 residues. Germline-derived CDR1 and CDR2 are SGHTA and FQGNSA. The CDR3 is CASSLELAGGPIQFF. The CDR3, as DNA: TGTGCCAGCAGCTTAGAGTTAGCGGGGGGGCCTATCCAGTTCTTC.

The DNA of the CDR3 is TGTGCCACCTCCGGGGCAGGGCCTGGAAACACCATATATTTT. Translated: CATSGAGPGNTIYF. V gene TRBV10-3 combines with J gene TRBJ1-3, with TRBD1 as a possible D gene (5 bases). Between the trimmed V and J ends, which lost 10 bases and 2 bases, there was a span of 15 bases. CDR1 is ENHRY, CDR2 SYGVKD, per germline. There are 14 residues in the CDR3.

The chain carries TRBV5-1 and TRBJ2-2; 9 positions match TRBD2. Trimming removed 0 bases from V and 9 bases from J; junction bases left unmatched: 18. CDR1 is SGHRS, CDR2 YFSETQ, per germline. The CDR3 extends over 19 amino acids. The CDR3 is CASSLAPPGWRGGPRELFF. CDR3 sequence (DNA): TGCGCCAGCAGCTTGGCCCCCCCTGGATGGCGGGGGGGCCCAAGGGAGCTGTTTTTT.

The chain recombines TRBV7-8 with TRBJ2-6; D unclear. The CDR3 is 18 amino acids. CDR1 SGHVS and CDR2 FQNEAQ come from the germline V gene. V was cut by 5 bases and J by 0 bases, with 17 bases left in between. The CDR3 sequence is CASSPRRSHTSGANVLTF. The CDR3 DNA sequence: TGTGCCAGCAGCCCCAGAAGGAGTCACACCTCTGGGGCCAACGTCCTGACTTTC.

The chain has TRBV9 and TRBJ1-2; possibly TRBD1 for D (6 bases). V lost 1 base and J lost 7, with 17 bases in between. This CDR3 is 15 amino acids long. The V gene's germline CDR1 is SGDLS and CDR2 YYNGEE. CDR3 sequence (DNA): TGTGCCAGCAGCGTATCCCGATCGAACAGGGCTGGCTACACCTTC. Translating gives CASSVSRSNRAGYTF. The whole variable domain, filled in from reference TRBV9 and TRBJ1-2, reads DSGVTQTPKHLITATGQRVTLRCSPRSGDLSVYWYQQSLDQGLQFLIQYYNGEERAKGNILERFSAQQFPDLHSELNLSSLELGDSALYFCASSVSRSNRAGYTFGSGTRLTVV.

The chain joins TRBV5-8 to TRBJ1-5; D is possibly TRBD1 (5 bases). CDR1 is SGHTS, CDR2 YDEGEE, per germline. The V end lost 2 bases, the J end lost 3 bases, and 12 bases lay between the germline ends. The CDR3 is 15 residues long. The DNA for the CDR3 is TGTGCCAGCAGCTTCGAAGACAGTTCCAATCAGCCCCAGCATTTT. Encoded protein: CASSFEDSSNQPQHF.

The V gene is TRBV12-3 or TRBV12-4, the J gene TRBJ1-4, with D possibly being TRBD1 (5 bases). Deletions cut 4 bases from V and 6 bases from J, with 9 bases between. This CDR3 has 13 residues. The DNA of the CDR3 is TGTGCCAGCAGTTCAGGGTATCATGAAAAACTGTTTTTT. Its protein product is CASSSGYHEKLFF.

This clonotype was found a few times. The chain has TRBV28 and TRBJ1-1; D might be TRBD1 (5 bases). The V gene lost 11 bases and the J gene lost 3 bases, with 13 bases spanning the gap. Germline V gene lookup returns CDR1 MDHEN and CDR2 SYDVKM. The CDR3 contains 12 residues. The CDR3 region is CAVGVSDTEAFF. CDR3 bases: TGTGCCGTGGGGGTCTCGGACACTGAAGCTTTCTTT.

In this sample, this clonotype turned up a few times. The rearrangement uses TRBV5-1 and TRBJ1-1; the D is unclear. V shed 0 bases and J shed 4 bases, with 13 bases lying between them. The CDR3 totals 15 residues. Per the germline V gene, CDR1 is SGHRS and CDR2 is YFSETQ. The CDR3 protein is CASSLEAGQGTEAFF. Written as DNA, the CDR3 is TGCGCCAGCAGCTTGGAGGCGGGCCAAGGCACTGAAGCTTTCTTT.

V and J are TRBV7-2 and TRBJ2-1; the D is unclear. Trimming took 0 bases from V and 0 from J, leaving 6 bases between them. The germline gives CDR1 SGHTA, CDR2 FQGNSA. The CDR3 is 15 amino acids. CDR3 region: CASSLARSSYNEQFF. Here the CDR3 DNA reads TGTGCCAGCAGCTTAGCTAGAAGCTCCTACAATGAGCAGTTCTTC.

At least ten counts were recorded for this clonotype. The V call is TRBV6-6, the J call TRBJ1-1; D is undetermined. Germline V CDR1 and CDR2: MNHNY, SVGAGI (reference sequence). The CDR3 length is 11 residues. V was clipped by 8 bases and J by 4 bases, with 8 bases between them. The CDR3, as DNA: TGTGCCAGCTGGTGGGTCACTGAAGCTTTCTTT. Translated: CASWWVTEAFF.

This chain joins TRBV12-2 and TRBJ2-1. TRBV12-2 is a pseudogene locus. The CDR3 consists of 15 residues. The CDR3 reads CASRLAGYLYNEQFF. In DNA, the CDR3 is TGTGCAAGTCGCTTAGCGGGTTACCTCTACAATGAGCAGTTCTTC.

The rearrangement uses TRBV3-1 and TRBJ2-7; D could derive from TRBD1 or TRBD2 (5 bases each). V was pared by 4 bases and J by 3 bases, with 13 bases between. The CDR3 loop spans 14 amino acids. CDR1 LGHDT and CDR2 YNNKEL come from the germline V gene (reference sequence). This CDR3 is CASSPPGRLYEQYF. The CDR3 nucleotides are TGTGCCAGCAGCCCCCCGGGACGGCTCTACGAGCAGTACTTC.

This clonotype was seen a few times. This chain connects TRBV3-1 to TRBJ2-7; TRBD2 aligns across 8 bases. V trimming: 4 bases; J trimming: 7 bases; junction bases outside the gene matches: 9. Looked up from germline, CDR1 is LGHDT and CDR2 is YNNKEL (reference sequence). This CDR3 has 14 amino acids. CDR3 in DNA: TGTGCCAGCAGCCGGAGCGGGAGTCGGGGGGAGCAGTACTTC. Its protein is CASSRSGSRGEQYF.